Listed here is a single T cell receptor beta chain. Germline CDR1 is LGHNA and CDR2 is YNFKEQ. Trimming at V came to 1 base and at J to 4 bases, leaving 4 bases not matched to a gene. The CDR3 runs 17 residues. This sample stems from a study of blood T cell repertoires in COVID-19. Study background: Donors in the United States, Italy and Spain gave samples during acute or convalescent COVID-19.

Some clones are missing from TCRdb's copy, which holds only in-frame ones; the method was immunoSEQ multiplex PCR. The sample has approximately 100,000 clones, over 80% seen once. The specimen sequenced was peripheral blood. The rearrangement links TRBV4-2 to TRBJ2-1, with TRBD2 identical over 13 bases. This receptor was obtained from a woman aged 80 or older with active or convalescent COVID-19. This chain's CDR3 is CASSQGETSGGYNEQFF. CDR3 coding DNA: TGTGCCAGCAGCCAAGGGGAGACTAGCGGGGGGTACAATGAGCAGTTCTTC.